This entry is about one T cell receptor beta chain. TCRdb's table, derived via immunoSEQ multiplex PCR, lists solely in-frame clones and lacks some. The sample has roughly 50,000 clones; 70% to 90% are singletons. Germline CDR1 and CDR2: LGHDT and YNNKEL (reference sequence). The length of the CDR3 is 15 residues. V lost 5 bases and J lost 2; bases outside the gene matches: 5. This sample stems from a study of blood T cell repertoires in COVID-19. The chain recombines TRBV3-1 (or the pseudogene TRBV3-2) with TRBJ2-7; 11 bases line up with TRBD1. Specimen: peripheral blood. This receptor was taken from a woman aged 55-70 years with active COVID-19. The chain's CDR3 is CASSSPGQGAYEQYF. CDR3 nucleotide sequence: TGTGCCAGCAGCTCTCCGGGACAGGGGGCCTACGAGCAGTACTTC.